A single sample is the source of the 17 T cell receptor beta chains below, sequenced in a study of identical twins (dated by TCRdb to the mid-2010s). Libraries were made using 5' RACE. Reads for this sample came from an Illumina HiSeq 2000. In TCRdb, the public reads were trimmed at Q25 with fastp and aligned with MiXCR, with productive beta chains retained. Rows with a matching CDR3 protein are joined into one entry that keeps the most common DNA and genes. The sample data list fewer than 550,000 distinct CDR3 sequences, and about 13% of these were observed just once. 0.98% of the sample is taken by the ten largest. These same records also appear under a second study, on yellow fever vaccine responses in identical twins.

The sequencing input was CD4+ T cells sorted from blood. The receptors here all came from a woman aged 18 to 35 in good health.

This clonotype was seen a handful of times. The rearrangement links TRBV25-1 to TRBJ1-1; 7 positions agree with TRBD1. The length of the CDR3 is 13 residues. Germline values: CDR1 MGHDK, CDR2 SYGVNS. V gave up 8 bases and J gave up 3 bases; unmatched junction bases: 6. The CDR3: CASHRTGYTEAFF. CDR3 nucleotides: TGTGCCAGCCACAGGACAGGATACACTGAAGCTTTCTTT.

This clonotype was picked up a small number of times. CDR3 loop: CASSLAGGVGNQPQHF. The CDR3 region has the DNA TGTGCCAGCAGTTTAGCGGGGGGAGTGGGCAATCAGCCCCAGCATTTT. The chain has TRBV12-3 or TRBV12-4 and TRBJ1-5; perhaps TRBD1 as D (5 bases). The germline V and J ends were trimmed by 0 bases and 2 bases, with 11 bases remaining between them. The CDR3 contains 16 residues.

This rearrangement joins TRBV11-3 to TRBJ2-5; 7 positions match TRBD2. The CDR3 length is 15 residues. V gave up 3 bases and J gave up 1 base; unmatched junction bases: 5. CDR1 and CDR2 from the germline V gene are SGHNT and YENEEA. Here the CDR3 reads CASSLGGTTQETQYF. In nucleotides, the CDR3 is TGTGCCAGCAGCTTGGGGGGGACTACCCAAGAGACCCAGTACTTC.

This clonotype was seen more than once but under ten times. The gene calls are TRBV12-3 or TRBV12-4 and TRBJ2-4, with D tentatively TRBD1 (6 bases). This CDR3 has 16 residues. The V and J ends lost 3 bases and 0 bases respectively, with 12 bases between them. CDR3 sequence: CASSFRDTLAKNIQYF. The CDR3 nucleotides are TGTGCCAGCAGTTTTAGGGACACACTAGCCAAAAACATTCAGTACTTC.

The genes are TRBV18 and TRBJ2-3; no firm D call. Germline assignment: CDR1 KGHSH and CDR2 LQKENI. The germline V and J ends were trimmed by 0 bases and 4 bases, with 11 bases remaining between them. The CDR3 totals 15 residues. Here the CDR3 DNA reads TGTGCCAGCTCACCACCGATGGGTACCGCAGATACGCAGTATTTT. As protein: CASSPPMGTADTQYF. The full variable domain, in which reference TRBV18 and TRBJ2-3 provide the parts outside the CDR3, is NAGVMQNPRHLVRRRGQEARLRCSPMKGHSHVYWYRQLPEEGLKFMVYLQKENIIDESGMPKERFSAEFPKEGPSILRIQQVVRGDSAAYFCASSPPMGTADTQYFGPGTRLTVL.

The V and J genes are TRBV28 and TRBJ2-5; 12 nucleotides match TRBD2. Germline V lookup: CDR1 MDHEN, CDR2 SYDVKM. The CDR3 is made up of 18 amino acids. With V trimmed by 5 bases and J by 2 bases, 12 bases remained unmatched. The CDR3 DNA follows: TGTGCCAGCAGTCCGTGGGGACTAGCGGGTGGGGGGCAAGAGACCCAGTACTTC. Translation gives CASSPWGLAGGGQETQYF.

This clonotype was seen a handful of times. This rearrangement joins TRBV4-1 to TRBJ2-7; possible D gene TRBD1, 5 bases. The CDR3 extends over 17 amino acids. Trimming removed 0 bases from V and 0 bases from J, with 15 bases in between. Per the germline V gene, CDR1 is MGHRA and CDR2 is YSYEKL. The CDR3 region is CASSQDHAGRLSYEQYF. Here the CDR3 DNA reads TGCGCCAGCAGCCAAGATCACGCAGGGCGCCTCTCCTACGAGCAGTACTTC.

This clonotype has just one count. CDR3 protein: CATYGGSSYEQYF. The CDR3 DNA sequence: TGTGCCACCTACGGGGGGAGTTCCTACGAGCAGTACTTC. This rearrangement joins TRBV28 to TRBJ2-7, with 7 bases identical to TRBD2. The CDR3 is 13 residues long. The germline V gene encodes CDR1 MDHEN and CDR2 SYDVKM. J gave up 1 base and V 10 bases, and 7 bases lay outside the gene matches.

This clonotype has a count of ten or more. This chain connects TRBV7-8 to TRBJ1-2; no reliable D call. Germline V gives CDR1 SGHVS, CDR2 FQNEAQ. This CDR3 contains 12 residues. V lost 3 bases, J lost 2 bases, and 4 bases lay in between. The CDR3 DNA is TGTGCCAGCAGCTTTTTAAACTATGGCTACACCTTC. Its translation: CASSFLNYGYTF.

This clonotype was recorded at least ten times. The chain recombines TRBV12-3 or TRBV12-4 with TRBJ2-5; 8 nucleotides match TRBD1. The CDR3 runs to 15 residues. V lost 6 bases, J lost 6 bases, and 12 bases stayed unmatched. The CDR3 DNA follows: TGTGCCAGCAGCCTTATGACAGGGGCAGTACAGACCCAGTACTTC. Its translation: CASSLMTGAVQTQYF.

This clonotype was picked up a small number of times. This chain joins TRBV4-2 and TRBJ1-4; D is undetermined. The CDR3 contains 16 residues. CDR1 LGHNA and CDR2 YNFKEQ come from the germline V gene. V gave up 3 bases and J gave up 3 bases, with 14 bases separating them. CDR3 residues: CASSQVDGGSNEKLFF. For the CDR3, the DNA is TGTGCCAGCAGCCAGGTTGACGGAGGGTCTAATGAAAAACTGTTTTTT.

The rearrangement joins TRBV7-2 to TRBJ2-1, with 7 bases that match TRBD2. V lost 0 bases and J lost 2; bases outside the gene matches: 4. Germline CDR1 is SGHTA and CDR2 is FQGNSA. This CDR3 has 16 residues. The CDR3 sequence: CASSLARGTTYNEQFF. The CDR3 region has the DNA TGTGCCAGCAGCTTAGCGCGCGGGACTACCTACAATGAGCAGTTCTTC.

This clonotype came up many times. J is TRBJ1-1 and V is TRBV2; D remains unclear. This CDR3 spans 13 amino acids. Germline CDR1 SNHLY, CDR2 FYNNEI. Deletions cut 8 bases from V and 1 base from J, with 11 bases between. The DNA for the CDR3 is TGTGCCAGCTCCGGTAGGGCGAACACTGAAGCTTTCTTT. Translated: CASSGRANTEAFF. The full variable domain, in which reference TRBV2 and TRBJ1-1 provide the parts outside the CDR3, is EPEVTQTPSHQVTQMGQEVILRCVPISNHLYFYWYRQILGQKVEFLVSFYNNEISEKSEIFDDQFSVERPDGSNFTLKIRSTKLEDSAMYFCASSGRANTEAFFGQGTRLTVV.

This clonotype has just a few counts. The rearrangement joins TRBV6-5 to TRBJ1-1, with unresolved D. The CDR3 spans 15 residues. The germline CDR1 and CDR2 sequences are MNHEY and SVGAGI. The germline V and J ends were trimmed by 0 bases and 4 bases, with 12 bases remaining between them. The CDR3 nucleotides are TGTGCCAGCAGTTACTCCCCAGAGTTGAGCACTGAAGCTTTCTTT. Translating gives CASSYSPELSTEAFF.

The CDR3 sequence: CASSSRAQGGDEQYF. The CDR3 DNA reads TGTGCCAGCAGTTCCCGGGCCCAGGGTGGTGACGAGCAGTACTTC. This chain uses TRBV12-3 or TRBV12-4 with TRBJ2-7; D might be TRBD1 (5 bases). The CDR3 contains 15 residues. V lost 4 bases and J 5 bases, leaving 18 bases between the germline ends.

This rearrangement joins TRBV12-3 or TRBV12-4 to TRBJ2-5; maybe TRBD2 (6 bases). This CDR3 is built from 17 residues. The V end was cut by 11 bases, the J end by 7 bases, with 32 bases between. In nucleotides, the CDR3 is TGTGCCCTCAGCCGACGAACGGTATCCCGGCCGGAGGGGACCCAGTACTTC. Translation: CALSRRTVSRPEGTQYF.

The rearrangement uses TRBV5-6 and TRBJ1-1; D not certain. Germline V gene lookup returns CDR1 SGHDT and CDR2 YYEEEE. Trimming removed 2 bases from V and 1 base from J, with 12 bases in between. This CDR3 contains 15 residues. The CDR3 DNA sequence: TGTGCCAGCAGCTTAAGGAGCTCTAAGAACACTGAAGCTTTCTTT. This encodes CASSLRSSKNTEAFF.